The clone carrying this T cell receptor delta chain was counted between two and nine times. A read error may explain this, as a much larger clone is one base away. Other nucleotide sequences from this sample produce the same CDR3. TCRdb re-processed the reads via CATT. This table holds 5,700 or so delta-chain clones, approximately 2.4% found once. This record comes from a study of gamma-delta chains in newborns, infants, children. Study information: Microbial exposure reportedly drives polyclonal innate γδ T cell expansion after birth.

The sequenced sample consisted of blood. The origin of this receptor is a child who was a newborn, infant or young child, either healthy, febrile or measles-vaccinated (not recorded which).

The CDR3 is CACDTVLGMSWDTRQMFF. The CDR3 DNA reads TGTGCCTGCGACACCGTACTGGGGATGTCCTGGGACACCCGACAGATGTTTTTC. This sequence joins TRDV2 and TRDJ3, with TRDD3 matching 7 bases. CDR1 and CDR2 from the germline V gene are GEAIGNYY and EKD. The CDR3 totals 18 residues.